These 7 T cell receptor beta chains came from one sample sequenced in a study of OX40 agonist ivuxolimab in advanced cancers. Libraries were prepared through the immunoSEQ multiplex PCR assay. Entries here come from immuneACCESS through TCRdb and include only in-frame sequences with V and J called. Some clones fail to appear in such tables; in the studies checked, an unresolved V gene covers under half of the shortfall, and the cause of the remainder is unknown. The sample records over 65,000 clones, about 90% of which are singletons. The ten biggest clones cover 1.5% to 2% of the sample. Source: CD4+ or CD8+ T cells sorted from blood, taken in a trial of the OX40 agonist ivuxolimab. Receptors were obtained from an adult with an advanced solid tumor such as melanoma, head and neck, liver or kidney cancer.

This CDR3 is CASSSLSVNTEAFF. The CDR3 DNA reads TGTGCCAGCAGTTCCCTCTCAGTTAACACTGAAGCTTTCTTT. This chain joins TRBV6-6 and TRBJ1-1, with no clear D. The germline CDR1 and CDR2 sequences are MNHNY and SVGAGI (reference sequence). This CDR3 has 14 residues. V dropped 4 bases and J dropped 2 bases, with 11 bases sitting between them.

The J gene is TRBJ1-2, the V gene TRBV5-1, with 8 bases that match TRBD1. J lost 8 bases, V lost 5 bases, and 5 bases had no gene match. This CDR3 contains 12 residues. Germline CDR1 reads SGHRS; CDR2 reads YFSETQ. CDR3 DNA: TGCGCCAGCAGTCAGGACAGGGACGGCTACACCTTC. Protein product: CASSQDRDGYTF.

A remark on this clone: Sequence at one end of the junction differs from germline and may be a read error. This rearrangement joins TRBV11-3 to TRBJ2-7; TRBD1 matches 8 bases. The germline V gene encodes CDR1 SGHNT and CDR2 YENEEA. The CDR3 runs 11 residues. The CDR3, as DNA: TGTGCCAGCAGCTCGGATAGGGACAGGAAATTC. Translation gives CASSSDRDRKF.

CDR3 protein: CASSLGGNAKNIQYF. The CDR3 bases are TGTGCCAGCAGCTTGGGGGGGAACGCCAAAAACATTCAGTACTTC. The chain has TRBV5-4 and TRBJ2-4, with D perhaps being TRBD1 or TRBD2 (5 bases each). In germline, CDR1 is SGHNT, CDR2 YYREEE (reference sequence). Trimming removed 0 bases from V and 1 base from J, with 8 bases in between. The CDR3 has 15 amino acids.

This chain links TRBV10-3 with TRBJ2-1; 9 bases are shared with TRBD2. The CDR3 has 14 amino acids. Germline lookup yields CDR1 ENHRY and CDR2 SYGVKD. Germline trimming cut 10 bases from V and 0 bases from J; bases unmatched to any gene: 4. The CDR3 sequence is CATAGGRSYNEQFF. The DNA for the CDR3 is TGTGCCACGGCGGGGGGGCGCTCCTACAATGAGCAGTTCTTC.

The chain employs TRBV18 and TRBJ2-7, with TRBD1 as a possible D gene (6 bases). Germline CDR1 and CDR2: KGHSH and LQKENI. The CDR3 spans 15 residues. Trimming pared 6 bases from V and 4 bases from J, leaving 19 bases between. CDR3 region: CASSSPGTLVYEQYF. Written as DNA, the CDR3 is TGTGCCAGCTCGTCACCTGGGACACTTGTTTACGAGCAGTACTTC.

The V gene is TRBV6-1, the J gene TRBJ2-5; no clear D. Per the germline V gene, CDR1 is MNHNS and CDR2 is SASEGT. The CDR3 runs 14 residues. V was cut by 7 bases and J by 1 base, with 13 bases left in between. The CDR3 here is CASIPPETQETQYF. Written as DNA, the CDR3 is TGTGCCAGCATCCCCCCAGAGACCCAAGAGACCCAGTACTTC.